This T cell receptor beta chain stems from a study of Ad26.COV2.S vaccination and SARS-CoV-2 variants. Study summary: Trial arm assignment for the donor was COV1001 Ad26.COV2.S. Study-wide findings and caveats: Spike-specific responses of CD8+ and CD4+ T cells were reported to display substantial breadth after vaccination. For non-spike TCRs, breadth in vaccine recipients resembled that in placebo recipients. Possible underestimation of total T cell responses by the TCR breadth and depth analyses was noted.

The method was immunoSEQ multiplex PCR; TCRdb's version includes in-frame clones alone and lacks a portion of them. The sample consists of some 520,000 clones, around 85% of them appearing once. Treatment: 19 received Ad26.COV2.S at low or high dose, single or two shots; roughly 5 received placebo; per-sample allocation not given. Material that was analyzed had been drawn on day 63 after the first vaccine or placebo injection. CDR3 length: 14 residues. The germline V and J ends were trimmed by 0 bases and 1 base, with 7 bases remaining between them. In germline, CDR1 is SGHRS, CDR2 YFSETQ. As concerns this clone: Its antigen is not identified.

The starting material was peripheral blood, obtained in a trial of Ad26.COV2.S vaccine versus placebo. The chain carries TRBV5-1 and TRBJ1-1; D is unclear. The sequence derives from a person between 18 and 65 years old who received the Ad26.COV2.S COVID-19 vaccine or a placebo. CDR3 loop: CASSLGGGNTEAFF. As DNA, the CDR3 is TGCGCCAGCAGCTTGGGAGGCGGGAACACTGAAGCTTTCTTT.